This note documents a single T cell receptor (beta chain) sequence. Using immunoSEQ multiplex PCR, the repertoire was profiled, and TCRdb retains in-frame clones only, with some absent. The sample comprises about 76,000 clones, about 88% of which are singletons, and roughly a sixth rests with the top ten. The CDR3 loop spans 14 amino acids. Germline CDR1 and CDR2: SGHRS and YFSETQ. Trimming stripped 4 bases from V and 4 bases from J, with 11 bases between. This entry belongs to a study of blood T cell repertoires in COVID-19. The wider study: COVID-19 samples from acute and convalescent phases originated in the United States, Italy and Spain.

The receptor comes from a human donor in a cohort sampled during active COVID-19. Specimen: peripheral blood. The chain joins TRBV5-1 to TRBJ2-2, with a weak D call TRBD2 (6 bases). The DNA of the CDR3 is TGCGCCAGCAGCGTGGCCGGGGGCACCGGGGAGCTGTTTTTT. Protein product: CASSVAGGTGELFF.